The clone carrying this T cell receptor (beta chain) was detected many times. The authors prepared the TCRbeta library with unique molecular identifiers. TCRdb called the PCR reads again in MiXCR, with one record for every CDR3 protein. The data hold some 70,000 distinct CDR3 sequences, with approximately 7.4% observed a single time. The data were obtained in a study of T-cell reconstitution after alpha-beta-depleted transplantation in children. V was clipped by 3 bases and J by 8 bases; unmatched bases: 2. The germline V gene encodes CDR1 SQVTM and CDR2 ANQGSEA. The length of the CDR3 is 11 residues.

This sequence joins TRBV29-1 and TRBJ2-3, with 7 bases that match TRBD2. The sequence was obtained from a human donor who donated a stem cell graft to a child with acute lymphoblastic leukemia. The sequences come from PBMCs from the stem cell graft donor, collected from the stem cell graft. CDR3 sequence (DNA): TGCAGCGTTGATCCGGGAGGTACGCAGTATTTT. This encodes CSVDPGGTQYF.